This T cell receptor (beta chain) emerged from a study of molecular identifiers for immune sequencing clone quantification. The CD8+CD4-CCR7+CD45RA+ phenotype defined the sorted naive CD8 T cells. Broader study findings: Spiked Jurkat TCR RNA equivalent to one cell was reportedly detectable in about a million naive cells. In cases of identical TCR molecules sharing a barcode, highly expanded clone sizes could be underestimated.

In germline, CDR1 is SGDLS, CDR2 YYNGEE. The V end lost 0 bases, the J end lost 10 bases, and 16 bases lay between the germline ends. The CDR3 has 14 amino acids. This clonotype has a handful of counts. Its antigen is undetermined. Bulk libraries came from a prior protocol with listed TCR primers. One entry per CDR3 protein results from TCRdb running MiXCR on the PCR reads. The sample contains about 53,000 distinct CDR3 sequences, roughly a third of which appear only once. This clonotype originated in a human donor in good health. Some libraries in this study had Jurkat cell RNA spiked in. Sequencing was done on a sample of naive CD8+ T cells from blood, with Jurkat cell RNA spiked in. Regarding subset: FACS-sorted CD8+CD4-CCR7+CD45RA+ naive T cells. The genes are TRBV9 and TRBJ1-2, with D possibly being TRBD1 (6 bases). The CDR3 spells CASSVDQARDTYTF. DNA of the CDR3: TGTGCCAGCAGCGTAGATCAGGCAAGGGACACCTACACCTTC.